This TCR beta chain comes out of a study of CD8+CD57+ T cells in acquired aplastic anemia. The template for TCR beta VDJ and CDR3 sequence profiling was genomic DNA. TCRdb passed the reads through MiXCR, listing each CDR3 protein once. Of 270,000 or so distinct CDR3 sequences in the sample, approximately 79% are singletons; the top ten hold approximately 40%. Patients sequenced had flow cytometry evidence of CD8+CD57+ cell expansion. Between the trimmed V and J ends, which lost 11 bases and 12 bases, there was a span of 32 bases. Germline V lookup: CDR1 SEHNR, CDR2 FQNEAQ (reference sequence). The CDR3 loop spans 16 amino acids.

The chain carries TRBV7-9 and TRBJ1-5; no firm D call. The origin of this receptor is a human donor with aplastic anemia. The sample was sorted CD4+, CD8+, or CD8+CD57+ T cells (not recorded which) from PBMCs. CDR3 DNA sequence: TGTGCCTACGAGGTAGAGGCGTGCCAAGAGACCCAGTACCAGCATTTT. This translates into CAYEVEACQETQYQHF.